This T cell receptor beta chain was documented in a study of neoadjuvant anti-PD-1 for oral cavity cancer. Germline values: CDR1 LNHNV, CDR2 YYDKDF (reference sequence). Trimming at V came to 4 bases and at J to 4 bases, leaving 7 bases not matched to a gene. This CDR3 region has 16 residues. Measured with immunoSEQ multiplex PCR; TCRdb has only the in-frame clones, and not every one. The table includes over 15,000 clones, 66% detected once. V gene TRBV15 combines with J gene TRBJ2-2; 9 bases agree with TRBD2. The input for sequencing was PBMCs, taken before nivolumab (anti-PD-1) treatment. This TCR was recovered from a person between 35 and 79 years old with oral cavity squamous cell carcinoma. The CDR3 loop reads CATSKSGRRGTGELFF. The CDR3 DNA reads TGTGCCACCAGCAAAAGCGGGAGGCGAGGCACCGGGGAGCTGTTTTTT.